These T cell receptor beta chains were read from a single sample in a study of T cells after somatic rescue of genetic block. Some clones are missing from TCRdb's copy, which holds only in-frame ones; the method was immunoSEQ multiplex PCR. The sample has about 68,000 clones, 85% to 95% seen once. The sequenced sample consisted of peripheral blood mononuclear cells (PBMCs). These TCRs come from a middle-aged man. Each CDR3 is given with its conserved first and last residue. Each record gives: D gene, CDR3 length, clone size, V gene, J gene, CDR3 protein, CDR3 DNA. A D gene is named only where the DNA matches it firmly. The size field is filled for only some rows; it gives once, few, many or a size class.

d_gene: NA; len: 14; abundance: once; v_gene: TRBV5-1; j_gene: TRBJ1-4; CDR3aa: CASRDSSTNEKLFF; CDR3nt: TGCGCCAGCAGGGACTCTTCAACTAATGAAAAACTGTTTTTT
d_gene: NA; len: 15; abundance: NA; v_gene: TRBV6-1; j_gene: TRBJ2-5; CDR3aa: CASSEGWGDQETQYF; CDR3nt: TGTGCCAGCAGTGAAGGTTGGGGGGACCAAGAGACCCAGTACTTC
d_gene: NA; len: 14; abundance: NA; v_gene: TRBV12-5; j_gene: TRBJ1-1; CDR3aa: CASGLGHWNTEAFF; CDR3nt: TGTGCTAGTGGTTTGGGACATTGGAACACTGAAGCTTTCTTT
d_gene: TRBD1; len: 15; abundance: NA; v_gene: TRBV5-4; j_gene: TRBJ2-7; CDR3aa: CASSDYRGLREEQYF; CDR3nt: TGTGCCAGCAGCGACTACAGGGGGCTAAGGGAAGAGCAGTACTTC
d_gene: TRBD2; len: 15; abundance: NA; v_gene: TRBV10-3; j_gene: TRBJ2-7; CDR3aa: CAISEFASGRGEQYF; CDR3nt: TGTGCCATCAGTGAGTTCGCTAGCGGGAGGGGGGAGCAGTACTTC
d_gene: TRBD2; len: 15; abundance: NA; v_gene: TRBV28; j_gene: TRBJ2-4; CDR3aa: CASSFKRGVGNIQYF; CDR3nt: TGTGCCAGCAGTTTTAAGCGGGGAGTCGGGAACATTCAGTACTTC
d_gene: NA; len: 12; abundance: NA; v_gene: TRBV29-1; j_gene: TRBJ2-7; CDR3aa: CSVEDSAHEQYF; CDR3nt: TGCAGCGTTGAGGACAGTGCCCACGAGCAGTACTTC
d_gene: TRBD1; len: 16; abundance: NA; v_gene: TRBV19; j_gene: TRBJ1-1; CDR3aa: CASSAGGRAANTEAFF; CDR3nt: TGTGCCAGTAGTGCAGGGGGGCGGGCGGCGAACACTGAAGCTTTCTTT
d_gene: TRBD1; len: 15; abundance: NA; v_gene: TRBV18; j_gene: TRBJ2-3; CDR3aa: CASSPGTGWLDTQYF; CDR3nt: TGTGCCAGCTCGCCCGGGACAGGGTGGTTAGATACGCAGTATTTT
d_gene: NA; len: 14; abundance: NA; v_gene: TRBV19; j_gene: TRBJ2-7; CDR3aa: CASSPRRSSYEQYF; CDR3nt: TGTGCCAGTAGTCCCCGACGGTCCTCCTACGAGCAGTACTTC
d_gene: TRBD1; len: 16; abundance: NA; v_gene: TRBV4-3; j_gene: TRBJ2-7; CDR3aa: CASSPVSTGVAYEQYF; CDR3nt: TGCGCCAGCAGCCCAGTGTCTACAGGGGTGGCCTACGAGCAGTACTTC
d_gene: TRBD2; len: 18; abundance: NA; v_gene: TRBV5-1; j_gene: TRBJ2-3; CDR3aa: CASSLAGLAGSGTDTQYF; CDR3nt: TGCGCCAGCAGCTTGGCGGGACTAGCGGGGTCTGGTACAGATACGCAGTATTTT
d_gene: TRBD1; len: 10; abundance: once; v_gene: TRBV6-1; j_gene: TRBJ1-2; CDR3aa: CASSGQGNTF; CDR3nt: TGTGCCAGCAGTGGACAGGGTAACACCTTC
d_gene: NA; len: 16; abundance: NA; v_gene: TRBV19; j_gene: TRBJ2-7; CDR3aa: CASSRLAGRVGYEQYF; CDR3nt: TGTGCCAGTAGCCGACTCGCAGGCCGCGTCGGGTACGAGCAGTACTTC
d_gene: NA; len: 14; abundance: NA; v_gene: TRBV6-1; j_gene: TRBJ2-3; CDR3aa: CASSGLTGSGTQYF; CDR3nt: TGTGCCAGCAGTGGTCTAACAGGGTCTGGTACGCAGTATTTT
d_gene: NA; len: 14; abundance: NA; v_gene: TRBV6-5; j_gene: TRBJ2-5; CDR3aa: CASSYSRGLETQYF; CDR3nt: TGTGCCAGCAGTTACTCGAGGGGGTTAGAGACCCAGTACTTC
d_gene: NA; len: 12; abundance: NA; v_gene: TRBV5-1; j_gene: TRBJ2-1; CDR3aa: CASSLGGREQFF; CDR3nt: TGCGCCAGCAGCTTGGGGGGCAGGGAGCAGTTCTTC
d_gene: NA; len: 14; abundance: NA; v_gene: TRBV4-1; j_gene: TRBJ1-4; CDR3aa: CASSQVLLNEKLFF; CDR3nt: TGCGCCAGCAGCCAAGTCTTACTCAATGAAAAACTGTTTTTT
d_gene: NA; len: 16; abundance: NA; v_gene: TRBV23-1; j_gene: TRBJ2-1; CDR3aa: CASNPLVCASYNEQFF; CDR3nt: TGCGCCAGCAACCCTCTAGTGTGCGCCTCCTACAATGAGCAGTTCTTC
d_gene: NA; len: 15; abundance: NA; v_gene: TRBV19; j_gene: TRBJ1-1; CDR3aa: CASSPSARAYSEAFF; CDR3nt: TGTGCCAGTAGTCCTTCGGCCAGGGCTTATTCTGAAGCTTTCTTT
d_gene: TRBD1; len: 14; abundance: NA; v_gene: TRBV5-6; j_gene: TRBJ2-7; CDR3aa: CASSLLTGAYEQYF; CDR3nt: TGTGCCAGCAGCTTGTTGACAGGGGCCTACGAGCAGTACTTC
d_gene: TRBD1; len: 15; abundance: NA; v_gene: TRBV19; j_gene: TRBJ1-3; CDR3aa: CASEPRDRTTNTIYF; CDR3nt: TGTGCCAGTGAGCCCCGGGACAGGACTACGAACACCATATATTTT
d_gene: NA; len: 13; abundance: NA; v_gene: TRBV2; j_gene: TRBJ2-3; CDR3aa: CASRRGYTDTQYF; CDR3nt: TGTGCCAGCAGGAGGGGGTACACAGATACGCAGTATTTT
d_gene: TRBD1; len: 12; abundance: NA; v_gene: TRBV19; j_gene: TRBJ1-1; CDR3aa: CAIRQGNTEAFF; CDR3nt: TGTGCCATCAGACAGGGGAACACTGAAGCTTTCTTT
d_gene: TRBD2; len: 11; abundance: NA; v_gene: TRBV6-5; j_gene: TRBJ2-1; CDR3aa: CASSNLAAEFF; CDR3nt: TGTGCCAGCAGTAATCTAGCGGCGGAGTTCTTC
d_gene: NA; len: 15; abundance: NA; v_gene: TRBV11-2; j_gene: TRBJ2-3; CDR3aa: CASSPQEGSGFTQYF; CDR3nt: TGTGCCAGCAGCCCCCAGGAGGGCAGCGGGTTTACGCAGTATTTT
d_gene: NA; len: 16; abundance: NA; v_gene: TRBV6-5; j_gene: TRBJ2-7; CDR3aa: CASSYSPWDTSYEQYF; CDR3nt: TGTGCCAGCAGTTACTCCCCTTGGGACACCTCCTACGAGCAGTACTTC
d_gene: TRBD2; len: 15; abundance: NA; v_gene: TRBV6-5; j_gene: TRBJ2-7; CDR3aa: CASRVSGTSSHEQYF; CDR3nt: TGTGCCAGCAGAGTCTCCGGGACTAGCTCCCACGAGCAGTACTTC
d_gene: TRBD1; len: 16; abundance: NA; v_gene: TRBV19; j_gene: TRBJ1-1; CDR3aa: CASVNLYDRGGTEAFF; CDR3nt: TGTGCCAGTGTCAACCTATACGACAGGGGAGGTACTGAAGCTTTCTTT
d_gene: NA; len: 14; abundance: NA; v_gene: TRBV7-2; j_gene: TRBJ1-5; CDR3aa: CASSFRDSNQPQHF; CDR3nt: TGTGCCAGCAGCTTCAGGGATAGCAATCAGCCCCAGCATTTT
d_gene: TRBD1; len: 15; abundance: NA; v_gene: TRBV19; j_gene: TRBJ2-2; CDR3aa: CASSVGTGGSGELFF; CDR3nt: TGTGCCAGTAGTGTCGGGACAGGGGGTTCCGGGGAGCTGTTTTTT
d_gene: TRBD1; len: 15; abundance: NA; v_gene: TRBV6-5; j_gene: TRBJ1-3; CDR3aa: CASSRSQGAGNTIYF; CDR3nt: TGTGCCAGCAGTCGATCCCAGGGGGCTGGAAACACCATATATTTT
d_gene: TRBD1; len: 14; abundance: NA; v_gene: TRBV7-9; j_gene: TRBJ2-7; CDR3aa: CATLPNGQGYEQYF; CDR3nt: TGTGCCACCCTCCCCAACGGACAGGGCTACGAGCAGTACTTC
d_gene: NA; len: 14; abundance: few; v_gene: TRBV6-5; j_gene: TRBJ1-4; CDR3aa: CASSYSRRDEKLFF; CDR3nt: TGTGCCAGCAGTTACTCGAGGAGGGATGAAAAACTGTTTTTT
d_gene: NA; len: 13; abundance: NA; v_gene: TRBV4-1; j_gene: TRBJ2-1; CDR3aa: CASRSGSGNEQFF; CDR3nt: TGCGCCAGCAGATCAGGGTCCGGGAATGAGCAGTTCTTC
d_gene: TRBD2; len: 16; abundance: NA; v_gene: TRBV2; j_gene: TRBJ2-1; CDR3aa: CASSEAGLAGDNEQFF; CDR3nt: TGTGCCAGCAGTGAGGCGGGGCTAGCGGGAGACAATGAGCAGTTCTTC
d_gene: TRBD2; len: 16; abundance: NA; v_gene: TRBV27; j_gene: TRBJ2-5; CDR3aa: CASSLSPSGTQETQYF; CDR3nt: TGTGCCAGCAGTTTATCGCCTAGCGGAACCCAAGAGACCCAGTACTTC
d_gene: TRBD1; len: 15; abundance: NA; v_gene: TRBV19; j_gene: TRBJ1-1; CDR3aa: CASSIGGYGQGEAFF; CDR3nt: TGTGCCAGTAGTATAGGGGGGTATGGACAGGGTGAAGCTTTCTTT
d_gene: TRBD1; len: 14; abundance: NA; v_gene: TRBV5-1; j_gene: TRBJ2-2; CDR3aa: CASSLDRGAGELFF; CDR3nt: TGCGCCAGCAGCTTAGACAGGGGAGCCGGGGAGCTGTTTTTT
d_gene: TRBD2; len: 16; abundance: NA; v_gene: TRBV9; j_gene: TRBJ2-1; CDR3aa: CASSAAIREDYNEQFF; CDR3nt: TGTGCCAGCAGCGCAGCCATCCGGGAGGACTACAATGAGCAGTTCTTC
d_gene: TRBD2; len: 17; abundance: NA; v_gene: TRBV13; j_gene: TRBJ2-3; CDR3aa: CASSLGLGPAGADTQYF; CDR3nt: TGTGCCAGCAGCTTAGGCCTAGGGCCCGCGGGGGCAGATACGCAGTATTTT
d_gene: NA; len: 14; abundance: NA; v_gene: TRBV10-1; j_gene: TRBJ1-4; CDR3aa: CASSDGGPNEKLFF; CDR3nt: TGCGCCAGCAGTGATGGAGGCCCCAATGAAAAACTGTTTTTT
d_gene: NA; len: 12; abundance: once; v_gene: TRBV2; j_gene: TRBJ2-1; CDR3aa: CASTRPFNEQFF; CDR3nt: TGTGCCAGCACCAGGCCGTTCAATGAGCAGTTCTTC
d_gene: NA; len: 18; abundance: NA; v_gene: TRBV10-2; j_gene: TRBJ2-5; CDR3aa: CASSETIGAALYQETQYF; CDR3nt: TGCGCCAGCAGTGAGACCATCGGGGCAGCCCTTTACCAAGAGACCCAGTACTTC
d_gene: NA; len: 14; abundance: NA; v_gene: TRBV2; j_gene: TRBJ2-2; CDR3aa: CASKGARGTGELFF; CDR3nt: TGTGCCAGCAAAGGTGCCCGAGGGACCGGGGAGCTGTTTTTT